These T cell receptor beta chains were read from a single sample in a study of T cell changes during pregnancy in multiple sclerosis. The repertoire was sequenced with immunoSEQ multiplex PCR; TCRdb's copy has only in-frame clones and lacks some. The table shows about 41,000 clones, with approximately 90% occurring only once. The specimen was CD4+ T cells from peripheral blood mononuclear cells, collected in the first trimester of pregnancy. The receptors come from a female donor with multiple sclerosis, enrolled in a pregnancy study. CDR3s include the opening cysteine and the closing phenylalanine or tryptophan. Each record gives: V gene, D gene, J gene, clone size, CDR3 protein, CDR3 DNA. D genes are given only for firm matches. Clone size, where shown, is once, few, many, or a class for clones that have expanded.

TRBV7-8	TRBD1	TRBJ2-5	.	CASSANRGMETQYF	TGTGCCAGCAGCGCCAACAGGGGGATGGAGACCCAGTACTTC
TRBV5-1	TRBD1	TRBJ2-1	.	CASSLTQGFSYNEQFF	TGCGCCAGCAGCTTAACACAGGGGTTCTCCTACAATGAGCAGTTCTTC
TRBV7-8	.	TRBJ1-2	.	CASSLARSDYGYTF	TGTGCCAGCAGCTTAGCGCGGTCCGACTATGGCTACACCTTC
TRBV7-9	.	TRBJ2-3	.	CASSLLGGPSTDTQYF	TGTGCCAGCAGCTTACTCGGGGGTCCTTCCACAGATACGCAGTATTTT
TRBV7-2	.	TRBJ1-1	.	CASSLGQGRTEAFF	TGTGCCAGCAGCTTAGGGCAGGGTAGGACAGAAGCTTTCTTT
TRBV19	.	TRBJ2-2	.	CASSIRGMNTGELFF	TGTGCCAGTAGTATAAGAGGGATGAACACCGGGGAGCTGTTTTTT
TRBV14	.	TRBJ2-7	once	CASSQTLASEQYF	TGTGCCAGCAGCCAAACACTAGCCTCCGAGCAGTACTTC
TRBV9	.	TRBJ1-2	.	CASSSIRGWADGYTF	TGTGCCAGCAGCTCTATTCGGGGGTGGGCTGATGGCTACACCTTC
TRBV19	.	TRBJ1-2	.	CASSMGSLYGYTF	TGTGCCAGTAGTATGGGCTCTCTCTATGGCTACACCTTC
TRBV18	TRBD2	TRBJ2-2	medium-sized	CASSPLGLAFTGELFF	TGTGCCAGCTCACCACTCGGACTAGCGTTTACCGGGGAGCTGTTTTTT
TRBV7-2	TRBD2	TRBJ2-2	.	CASSYLAGTGELFF	TGTGCCAGCAGCTATCTAGCGGGGACCGGGGAGCTGTTTTTT
TRBV12-5	.	TRBJ1-4	.	CASGLSGGNEKLFF	TGTGCTAGTGGTTTGTCGGGAGGAAATGAAAAACTGTTTTTT
TRBV6-6	TRBD1	TRBJ1-2	.	CASSTKGADYGYTF	TGTGCCAGCAGTACCAAGGGGGCGGACTATGGCTACACCTTC
TRBV5-6	TRBD1	TRBJ1-2	.	CASSLGDRDINYGYTF	TGTGCCAGCAGCTTGGGGGACAGGGACATTAACTATGGCTACACCTTC
TRBV19	TRBD2	TRBJ2-7	.	CASSNRIGGLSYEQYF	TGTGCCAGTAGTAATAGGATCGGGGGACTATCCTACGAGCAGTACTTC
TRBV27	.	TRBJ1-5	.	CASSSQGSNQPQHF	TGTGCCAGCAGCTCTCAGGGGTCCAATCAGCCCCAGCATTTT
TRBV28	TRBD1	TRBJ1-2	.	CASSWEDRANYGYTF	TGTGCCAGCAGTTGGGAGGACAGGGCTAACTATGGCTACACCTTC
TRBV9	TRBD2	TRBJ2-1	once	CASSIGLAGEFNEQFF	TGTGCCAGCAGCATTGGACTAGCGGGAGAGTTCAATGAGCAGTTCTTC
TRBV7-2	TRBD2	TRBJ2-1	.	CASSPRLAGGYNEQFF	TGTGCCAGCAGCCCGCGACTAGCGGGAGGGTACAATGAGCAGTTCTTC
TRBV2	TRBD1	TRBJ1-5	.	CASSEAGGRGNQPQHF	TGTGCCAGCAGCGAAGCAGGGGGCAGAGGTAATCAGCCCCAGCATTTT
TRBV18	.	TRBJ1-2	few	CASSPNLRGSEGYTF	TGTGCCAGCTCACCGAATTTGAGAGGCTCGGAAGGCTACACCTTC
TRBV19	.	TRBJ1-5	once	CASSMGGVGFGQPQHF	TGTGCCAGTAGTATGGGAGGCGTCGGATTCGGTCAGCCCCAGCATTTT